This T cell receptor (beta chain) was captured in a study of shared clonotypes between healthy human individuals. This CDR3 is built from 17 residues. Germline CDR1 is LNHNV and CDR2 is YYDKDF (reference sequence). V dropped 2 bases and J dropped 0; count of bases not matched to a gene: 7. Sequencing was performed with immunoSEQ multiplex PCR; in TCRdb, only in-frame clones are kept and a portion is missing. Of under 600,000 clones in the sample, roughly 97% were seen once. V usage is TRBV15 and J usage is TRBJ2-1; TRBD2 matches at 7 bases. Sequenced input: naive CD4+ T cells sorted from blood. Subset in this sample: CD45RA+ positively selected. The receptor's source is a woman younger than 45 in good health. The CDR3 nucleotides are TGTGCCACCAGCAGAAGGTGGAGCGGGGACTCCTACAATGAGCAGTTCTTC. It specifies CATSRRWSGDSYNEQFF.